Following are 14 T cell receptor beta chains from one sample sequenced in a study of blood T cell repertoires in COVID-19. Produced via immunoSEQ multiplex PCR; TCRdb's table is partial and in-frame only. Of around 200,000 clones listed, 83% are singletons. The sequencing sample was made of peripheral blood. The receptors derive from a middle-aged woman with active or convalescent COVID-19.

The chain carries TRBV29-1 and TRBJ1-3, with no clear D. CDR3 size: 13 residues. The V and J ends lost 6 bases and 1 base respectively, with 10 bases between them. Germline CDR1 reads SQVTM; CDR2 reads ANQGSEA. The CDR3 loop reads CSVTPASGNTIYF. CDR3 DNA: TGCAGCGTGACTCCAGCGTCTGGAAACACCATATATTTT.

This chain links TRBV6-2 or TRBV6-3 with TRBJ1-5; D possibly corresponds to TRBD1 (5 bases). The germline gives CDR1 MNHEY, CDR2 SVGEGT. The V gene lost 4 bases and the J gene lost 2 bases, with 18 bases spanning the gap. The CDR3 runs 17 residues. The CDR3: CASSLEGAGFGNQPQHF. In DNA, the CDR3 is TGTGCCAGCAGTTTAGAAGGGGCAGGGTTCGGCAATCAGCCCCAGCATTTT.

The genes are TRBV27 and TRBJ2-7; D is undetermined. Germline V gene sequence: CDR1 MNHEY, CDR2 SMNVEV (reference sequence). Trimming removed 4 bases at V and 0 bases at J, with 13 bases between. This CDR3 is 15 amino acids long. The CDR3: CASSSRVFFSYEQYF. The DNA for the CDR3 is TGTGCCAGCAGTTCGAGAGTATTTTTCTCCTACGAGCAGTACTTC.

V gene TRBV24-1 combines with J gene TRBJ2-2; possible D gene TRBD1, 6 bases. V was shortened by 0 bases and J by 3 bases, with 7 bases between the two germline ends. Germline lookup yields CDR1 KGHDR and CDR2 SFDVKD. The CDR3 has 15 amino acids. The CDR3 loop is CATSDLYRDTGELFF. CDR3 bases: TGTGCCACCAGTGATTTGTACAGGGACACCGGGGAGCTGTTTTTT.

The V call is TRBV4-1, the J call TRBJ2-7, with 11 bases identical to TRBD1. Germline V lookup: CDR1 MGHRA, CDR2 YSYEKL. J lost 6 bases, V lost 0 bases, and 1 base had no gene match. This CDR3 is 14 amino acids long. The CDR3: CASSQEGTGGEQYF. The CDR3 DNA reads as TGCGCCAGCAGCCAAGAAGGGACAGGGGGCGAGCAGTACTTC.

V gene TRBV27 combines with J gene TRBJ1-5, with D possibly being TRBD1 (6 bases). The CDR3 runs to 17 residues. V was cut by 2 bases and J by 5 bases, with 19 bases left in between. Per germline, CDR1 MNHEY and CDR2 SMNVEV (reference sequence). The chain's CDR3 is CASSLRDPEQGYQPQHF. DNA for the CDR3: TGTGCCAGCAGTTTAAGGGATCCGGAACAGGGCTATCAGCCCCAGCATTTT.

The chain combines TRBV4-1 with TRBJ1-5; 7 bases agree with TRBD1. V gave up 0 bases and J gave up 1 base; unmatched junction bases: 6. The CDR3 loop spans 17 amino acids. From germline, CDR1 is MGHRA and CDR2 YSYEKL. CDR3 sequence reads: CASSQDRGRKSNQPQHF. The CDR3 coding sequence is TGCGCCAGCAGCCAAGACAGGGGGAGGAAGAGCAATCAGCCCCAGCATTTT.

The rearrangement uses TRBV7-6 and TRBJ1-1; tentative D call: TRBD1 (5 bases). In germline, CDR1 is SGHVS, CDR2 FNYEAQ. Trimming pared 1 base from V and 6 bases from J, leaving 12 bases between. The CDR3 runs to 14 residues. CDR3 in amino acids: CASSLEAWGAEAFF. The CDR3 coding sequence is TGTGCCAGCAGCTTAGAGGCTTGGGGGGCTGAAGCTTTCTTT.

This chain connects TRBV6-6 to TRBJ1-6; tentative D call: TRBD1 (6 bases). This CDR3 comprises 14 residues. The germline V gene encodes CDR1 MNHNY and CDR2 SVGAGI (reference sequence). The V end was cut by 11 bases, the J end by 7 bases, with 18 bases between. CDR3 region: CASRQVEQNSPLHF. The CDR3 DNA sequence: TGTGCCTCCCGACAGGTCGAGCAGAATTCACCCCTCCACTTT.

The chain uses TRBV5-4 and TRBJ1-2; the match to TRBD1 covers 8 bases. Germline V gives CDR1 SGHNT, CDR2 YYREEE (reference sequence). V gave up 2 bases and J gave up 8 bases; unmatched junction bases: 5. This CDR3 region has 13 residues. The CDR3 sequence: CASSFTGGGGYTF. The CDR3 DNA sequence: TGTGCCAGCAGCTTCACAGGGGGTGGCGGCTACACCTTC.

The chain recombines TRBV5-6 with TRBJ1-5; D is unclear. Germline V gene data show CDR1 as SGHDT and CDR2 as YYEEEE. V lost 4 bases, J lost 9 bases, and 17 bases lay in between. This CDR3 is 14 amino acids long. DNA for the CDR3: TGTGCCAGCAGCCTCGACGGGTCGGTACGGCCCCAGCATTTT. The encoded protein is CASSLDGSVRPQHF. The full variable domain, rest sourced from reference TRBV5-6 and TRBJ1-5, is DAGVTQSPTHLIKTRGQQVTLRCSPKSGHDTVSWYQQALGQGPQFIFQYYEEEERQRGNFPDRFSGHQFPNYSSELNVNALLLGDSALYLCASSLDGSVRPQHFGDGTRLSIL.

The chain combines TRBV2 with TRBJ1-1; TRBD1 agrees at 10 bases. This CDR3 spans 13 amino acids. V lost 6 bases, J lost 4 bases, and 2 bases stayed unmatched. The V gene's germline CDR1 is SNHLY and CDR2 FYNNEI. The CDR3 nucleotides read TGTGCCAGCAGGACAGGGGGCAGCACTGAAGCTTTCTTT. The encoded protein is CASRTGGSTEAFF.

This clone has just one count. This chain uses TRBV19 with TRBJ2-2, with TRBD2 as a possible D gene (6 bases). From germline, CDR1 is LNHDA and CDR2 SQIVND (reference sequence). This CDR3 is built from 15 residues. V was shortened by 3 bases and J by 4 bases, with 12 bases between the two germline ends. The CDR3, as DNA: TGTGCCAGTAGTATGGGGGGAAGGTCCACCGGGGAGCTGTTTTTT. Its translation is CASSMGGRSTGELFF.

This clone was seen more than once but under ten times. The gene calls are TRBV11-2 and TRBJ2-7; 9 bases align to TRBD2. V was clipped by 6 bases and J by 2 bases; unmatched bases: 8. This CDR3 is 15 amino acids long. Per the germline V gene, CDR1 is SGHAT and CDR2 is FQNNGV. The CDR3 protein is CASSLTSGRTYEQYF. The CDR3 DNA reads as TGTGCCAGCAGTCTCACTAGCGGGCGAACCTACGAGCAGTACTTC.